The clone carrying this T cell receptor beta chain was seen repeatedly, ten times or more. TCRdb re-derived calls from the RT-PCR reads in MiXCR, one entry per CDR3 protein. This table holds more than 850,000 distinct CDR3 sequences, roughly 17% found once. These data originate in a study of patients and donors after allogeneic stem cell transplantation. V lost 1 base and J 0 bases, leaving 4 bases between the germline ends. The CDR3 is 12 residues long. Germline CDR1 DFQATT, CDR2 SNEGSKA (reference sequence). The V gene is TRBV20-1, the J gene TRBJ2-7; D gene ambiguous. Sample: blood, either unsorted or a sorted T cell fraction (not recorded which). The sequence was collected from a human donor who was either an allogeneic HSCT recipient or a stem cell or donor lymphocyte infusion donor (not recorded which). It is not recorded whose cells these are; they may come from a transplant donor. CDR3 residues: CSARGDSYEQYF. CDR3 DNA: TGCAGTGCTAGAGGCGACTCCTACGAGCAGTACTTC.